The T cell receptor beta chain under discussion was sequenced for a study of T cells after yellow fever vaccination. This clonotype was detected only a few times. The J segment lost 5 bases and the V segment lost 7 bases, leaving 8 bases of the junction unmatched. Germline V CDR1 and CDR2: MDHEN, SYDVKM. This CDR3 has 15 amino acids. TCRdb independently ran MiXCR on the 5' RACE reads; one entry per CDR3 protein. The sample carries hundreds of thousands of distinct CDR3 sequences, roughly an eighth recorded once. The sequence derives from a man younger than 45 who received the YFV17D yellow fever vaccine. V and J are TRBV28 and TRBJ1-4, with 9 bases lining up with TRBD1. Specimen: PBMCs, collected on the day of the yellow fever booster vaccination. CDR3 sequence (DNA): TGTGCCAGCACCCAGACAGGGGGAGACAATGAAAAACTGTTTTTT. It translates to CASTQTGGDNEKLFF.